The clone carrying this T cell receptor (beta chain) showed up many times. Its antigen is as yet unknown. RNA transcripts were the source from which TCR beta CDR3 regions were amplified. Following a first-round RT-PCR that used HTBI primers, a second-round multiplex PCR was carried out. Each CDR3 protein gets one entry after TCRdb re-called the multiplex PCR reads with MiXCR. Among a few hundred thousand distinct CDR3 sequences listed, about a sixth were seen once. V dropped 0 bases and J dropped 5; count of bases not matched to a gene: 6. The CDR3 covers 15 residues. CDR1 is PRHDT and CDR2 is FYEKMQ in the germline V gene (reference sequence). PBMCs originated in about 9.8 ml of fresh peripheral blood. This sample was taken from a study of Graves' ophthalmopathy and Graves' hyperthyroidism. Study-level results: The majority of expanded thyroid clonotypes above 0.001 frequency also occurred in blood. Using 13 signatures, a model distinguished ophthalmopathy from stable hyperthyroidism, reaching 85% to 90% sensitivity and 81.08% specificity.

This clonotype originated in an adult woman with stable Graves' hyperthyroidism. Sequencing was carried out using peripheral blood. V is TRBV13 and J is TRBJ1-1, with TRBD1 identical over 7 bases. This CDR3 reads CASSLGYRGKTEAFF. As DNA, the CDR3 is TGTGCCAGCAGCTTAGGATACAGGGGAAAGACTGAAGCTTTCTTT.